This T cell receptor beta chain was captured in a study of long-term antiretroviral therapy in people with HIV. The CDR3 consists of 17 residues. Trimming pared 3 bases from V and 2 bases from J, leaving 20 bases between. Germline V lookup: CDR1 GTSNPN, CDR2 SVGIG (reference sequence). United States facilities provided treatment to all participants with HIV. Researchers ran immunoSEQ v3.0 at survey level. Researchers set sequencing to target about 35,000-55,000 T-cell genomes per sample. Profiled with immunoSEQ multiplex PCR; TCRdb holds only in-frame clones, not every one. The sample lists tens of thousands of clones, about 85% occurring once.

The V and J genes are TRBV30 and TRBJ1-5; D gene unclear. This sequence was found in a man aged 35-49 years with HIV. The sequencing here drew on unsorted PBMCs, taken 1.6 years after starting antiretroviral therapy. The DNA of the CDR3 is TGTGCCTGGAGCTCCCCCAGTGCGGGGATTGGCAATCAGCCCCAGCATTTT. Its translation is CAWSSPSAGIGNQPQHF.